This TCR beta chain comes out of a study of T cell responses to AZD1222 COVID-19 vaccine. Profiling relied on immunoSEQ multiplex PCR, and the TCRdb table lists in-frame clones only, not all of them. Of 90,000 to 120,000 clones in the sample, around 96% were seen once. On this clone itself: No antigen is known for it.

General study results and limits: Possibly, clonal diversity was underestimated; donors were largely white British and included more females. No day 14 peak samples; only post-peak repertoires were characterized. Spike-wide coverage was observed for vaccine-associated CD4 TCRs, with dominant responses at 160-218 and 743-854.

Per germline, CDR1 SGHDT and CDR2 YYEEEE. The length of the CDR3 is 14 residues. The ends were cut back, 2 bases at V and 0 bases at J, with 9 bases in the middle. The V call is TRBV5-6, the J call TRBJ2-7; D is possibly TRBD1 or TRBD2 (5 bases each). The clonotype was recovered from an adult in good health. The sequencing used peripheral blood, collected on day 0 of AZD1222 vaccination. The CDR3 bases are TGTGCCAGCAGCTTCGGGGCTATCTCCTACGAGCAGTACTTC. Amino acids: CASSFGAISYEQYF.